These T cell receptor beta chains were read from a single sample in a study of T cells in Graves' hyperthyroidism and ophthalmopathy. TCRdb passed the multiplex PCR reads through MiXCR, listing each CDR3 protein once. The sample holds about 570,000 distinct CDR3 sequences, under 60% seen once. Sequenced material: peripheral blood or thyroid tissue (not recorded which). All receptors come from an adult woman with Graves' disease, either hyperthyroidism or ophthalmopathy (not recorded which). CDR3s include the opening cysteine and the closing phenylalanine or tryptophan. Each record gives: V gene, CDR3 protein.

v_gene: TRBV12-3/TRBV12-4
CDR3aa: CASSPQLMAEQYF

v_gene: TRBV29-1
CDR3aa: CSAWDSIGYGYTF

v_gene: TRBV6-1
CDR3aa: CASSEVLLIGELFF

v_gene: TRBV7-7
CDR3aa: CAASGWETQYF

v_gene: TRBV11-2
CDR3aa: CASSLQADYGYTF

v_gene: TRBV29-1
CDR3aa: CSVGLTGANVLTF

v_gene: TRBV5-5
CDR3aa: CASSLRDPQSNQPQHF

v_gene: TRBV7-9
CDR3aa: CASSLRVATGELFF

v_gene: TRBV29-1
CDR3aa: CSVMPGRSTDTQYF

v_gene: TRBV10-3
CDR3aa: CAISESIQSYNEQFF

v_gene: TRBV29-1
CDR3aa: CSVDNGYDQPQHF

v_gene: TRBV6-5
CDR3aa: CASSPRPSDAGELFF

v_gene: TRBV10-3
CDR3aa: CAISELGGNQPQHF

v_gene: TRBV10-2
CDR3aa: CASGTGDTEAFF

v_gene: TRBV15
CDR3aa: CATSRVRGQGETQHF

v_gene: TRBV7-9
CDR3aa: CASSQKGEYEQYF

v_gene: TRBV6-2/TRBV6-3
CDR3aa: CASSPSGLETGELFF

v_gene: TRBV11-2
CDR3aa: CASSFIAGVGYEQYF

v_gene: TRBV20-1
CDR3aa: CSARARGRGTSGNTGELFF

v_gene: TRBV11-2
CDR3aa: CASSRLAGVLGVDQPQHF

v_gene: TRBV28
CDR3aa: CASSSGQFYEQYF

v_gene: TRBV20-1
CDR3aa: CSARGPRGSGNTIYF

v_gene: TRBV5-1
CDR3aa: CASSRTGSKSSYEQYF

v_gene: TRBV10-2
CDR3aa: CASTPTINQPQHF

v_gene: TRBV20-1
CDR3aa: CSALEGQGYNEQYF

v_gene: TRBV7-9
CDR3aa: CASSLILGGPQHF

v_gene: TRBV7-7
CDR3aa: CASSIQSGTGRRPQHF

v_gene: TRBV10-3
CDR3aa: CAISGAGEQYF

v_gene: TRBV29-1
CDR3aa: CSVQQARNTEAFF

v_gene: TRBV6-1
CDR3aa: CASKEWAQGVFEPQHF

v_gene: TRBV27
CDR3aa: CASSPTWTGINEKLFF

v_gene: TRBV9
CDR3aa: CASSGDSWSSGELFF

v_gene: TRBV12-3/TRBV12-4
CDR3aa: CASTKTGRNQPQHF

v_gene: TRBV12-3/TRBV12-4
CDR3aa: CASSFREPYEQYF

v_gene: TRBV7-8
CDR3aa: CASSLARVEGEAFF

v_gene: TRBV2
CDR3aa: CAAGTGTLPYEQYF

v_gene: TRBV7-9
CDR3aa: CASSFIKETQYF